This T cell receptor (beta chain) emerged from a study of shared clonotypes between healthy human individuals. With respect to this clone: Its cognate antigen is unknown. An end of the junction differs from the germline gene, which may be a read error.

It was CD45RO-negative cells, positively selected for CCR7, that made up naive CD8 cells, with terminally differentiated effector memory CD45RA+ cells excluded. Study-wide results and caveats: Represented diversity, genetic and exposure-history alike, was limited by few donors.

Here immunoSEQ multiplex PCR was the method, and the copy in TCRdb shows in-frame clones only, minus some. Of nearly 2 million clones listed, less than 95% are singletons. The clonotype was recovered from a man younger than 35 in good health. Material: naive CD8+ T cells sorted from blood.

CDR3 in amino acids: CASSLRWSEQYF. The DNA for the CDR3 is TGTGCTAGCAGCCTCCGGTGGAGCGAGCAGTACTTC. The chain employs TRBV7-7 and TRBJ2-7; D call uncertain. Germline CDR1 and CDR2: SSHAT and FNYEAQ (reference sequence). This CDR3 has 12 amino acids.